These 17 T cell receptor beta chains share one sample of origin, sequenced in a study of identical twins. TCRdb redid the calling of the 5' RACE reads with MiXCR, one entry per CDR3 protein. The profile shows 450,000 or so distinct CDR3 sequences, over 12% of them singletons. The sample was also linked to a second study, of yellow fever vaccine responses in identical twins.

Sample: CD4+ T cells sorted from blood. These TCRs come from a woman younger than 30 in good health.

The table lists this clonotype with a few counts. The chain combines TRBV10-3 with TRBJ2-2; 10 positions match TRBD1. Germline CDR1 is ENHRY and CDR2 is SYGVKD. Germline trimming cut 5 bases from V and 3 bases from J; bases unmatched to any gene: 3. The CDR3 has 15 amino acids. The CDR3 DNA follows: TGTGCCATCAGTCCGACAGGGGGCTACACCGGGGAGCTGTTTTTT. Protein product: CAISPTGGYTGELFF.

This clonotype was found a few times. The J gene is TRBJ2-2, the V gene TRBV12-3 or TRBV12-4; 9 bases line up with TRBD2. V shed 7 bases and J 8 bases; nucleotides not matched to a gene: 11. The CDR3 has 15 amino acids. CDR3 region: CASTPSGTVSGELFF. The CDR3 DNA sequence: TGTGCCAGCACCCCTAGCGGGACAGTATCGGGGGAGCTGTTTTTT.

This chain's CDR3 is CASSRQGADQPQHF. The CDR3 bases are TGTGCCAGCTCACGACAGGGGGCGGATCAGCCCCAGCATTTT. This chain connects TRBV18 to TRBJ1-5; TRBD1 matches at 10 bases. This CDR3 spans 14 amino acids. Trimming at V came to 4 bases and at J to 5 bases, leaving 2 bases not matched to a gene. Germline CDR1 and CDR2: KGHSH and LQKENI.

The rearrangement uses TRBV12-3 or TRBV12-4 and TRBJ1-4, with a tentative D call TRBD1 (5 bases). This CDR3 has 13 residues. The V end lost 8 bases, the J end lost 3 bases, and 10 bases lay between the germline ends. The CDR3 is CASGGGPNEKLFF. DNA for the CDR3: TGTGCCAGCGGGGGGGGACCTAATGAAAAACTGTTTTTT.

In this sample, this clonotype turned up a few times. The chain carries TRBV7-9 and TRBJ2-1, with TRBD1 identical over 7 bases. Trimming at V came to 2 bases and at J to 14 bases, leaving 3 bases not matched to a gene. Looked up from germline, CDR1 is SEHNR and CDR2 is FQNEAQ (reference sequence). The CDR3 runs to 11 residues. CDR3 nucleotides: TGTGCCAGCAGCTTAAAAGGGGGCGAGTTCTTC. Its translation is CASSLKGGEFF.

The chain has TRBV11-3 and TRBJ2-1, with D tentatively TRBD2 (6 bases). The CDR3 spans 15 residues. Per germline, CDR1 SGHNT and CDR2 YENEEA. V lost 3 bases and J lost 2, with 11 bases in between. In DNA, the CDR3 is TGTGCCAGCAGCTTTAGCGGTTCCGCCTACAATGAGCAGTTCTTC. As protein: CASSFSGSAYNEQFF.

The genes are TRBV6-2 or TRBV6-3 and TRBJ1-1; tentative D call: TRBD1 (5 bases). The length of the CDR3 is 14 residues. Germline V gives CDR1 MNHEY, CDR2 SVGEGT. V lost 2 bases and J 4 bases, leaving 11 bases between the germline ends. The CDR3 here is CASSYGKRGTEAFF. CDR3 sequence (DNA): TGTGCCAGCAGTTACGGTAAGAGGGGCACTGAAGCTTTCTTT.

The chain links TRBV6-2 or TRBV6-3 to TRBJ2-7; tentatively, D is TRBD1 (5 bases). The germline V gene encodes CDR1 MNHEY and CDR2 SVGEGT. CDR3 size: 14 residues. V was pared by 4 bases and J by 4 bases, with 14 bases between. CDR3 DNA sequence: TGTGCCAGCAGTTTCCAGGGCCCTAAGTACGAGCAGTACTTC. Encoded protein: CASSFQGPKYEQYF.

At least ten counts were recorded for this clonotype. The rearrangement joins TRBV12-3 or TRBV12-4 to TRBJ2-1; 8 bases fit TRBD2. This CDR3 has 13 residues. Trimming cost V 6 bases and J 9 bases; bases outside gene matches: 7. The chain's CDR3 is CASSPGLVLEQFF. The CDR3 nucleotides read TGTGCCAGCAGCCCGGGACTAGTTCTTGAGCAGTTCTTC.

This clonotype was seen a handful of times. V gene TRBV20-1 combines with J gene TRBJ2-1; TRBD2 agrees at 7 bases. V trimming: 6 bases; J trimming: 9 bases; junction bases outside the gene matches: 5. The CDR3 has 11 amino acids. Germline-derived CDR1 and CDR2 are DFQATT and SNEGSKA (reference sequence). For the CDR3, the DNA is TGCAGTGCAACTACTAGCGCTGAGCAGTTCTTC. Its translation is CSATTSAEQFF.

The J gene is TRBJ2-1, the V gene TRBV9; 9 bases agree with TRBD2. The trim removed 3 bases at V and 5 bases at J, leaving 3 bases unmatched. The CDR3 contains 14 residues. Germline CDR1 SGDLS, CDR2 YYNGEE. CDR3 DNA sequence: TGTGCCAGCAGCGCCGGGACTAGCAACAATGAGCAGTTCTTC. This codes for CASSAGTSNNEQFF.

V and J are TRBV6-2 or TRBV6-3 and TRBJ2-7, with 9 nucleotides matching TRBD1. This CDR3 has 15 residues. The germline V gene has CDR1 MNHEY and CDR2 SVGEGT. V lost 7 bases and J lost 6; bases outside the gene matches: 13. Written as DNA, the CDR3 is TGTGCCAGCACCAGTCCGGGACAGGGAGGACGCGAGCAGTACTTC. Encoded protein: CASTSPGQGGREQYF.

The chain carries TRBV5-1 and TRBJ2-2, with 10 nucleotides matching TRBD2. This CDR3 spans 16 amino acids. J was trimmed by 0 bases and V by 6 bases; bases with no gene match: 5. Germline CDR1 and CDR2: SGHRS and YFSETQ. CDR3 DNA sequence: TGCGCCAGCACCCCAACTAGCGGGACGAACACCGGGGAGCTGTTTTTT. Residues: CASTPTSGTNTGELFF.

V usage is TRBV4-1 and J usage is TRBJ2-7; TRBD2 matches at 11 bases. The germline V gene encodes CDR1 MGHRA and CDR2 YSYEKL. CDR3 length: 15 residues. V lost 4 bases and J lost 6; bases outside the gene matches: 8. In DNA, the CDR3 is TGCGCCAGCAGCCGGGACGGGACTAGCGGCCTCGAGCAGTACTTC. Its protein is CASSRDGTSGLEQYF.

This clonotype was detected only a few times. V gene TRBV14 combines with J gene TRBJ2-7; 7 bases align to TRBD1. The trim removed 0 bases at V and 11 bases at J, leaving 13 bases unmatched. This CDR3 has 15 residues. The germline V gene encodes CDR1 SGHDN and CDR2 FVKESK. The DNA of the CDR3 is TGTGCCAGCAGCCAAGATGGGACAGCTCTCAGTAAGGAGTACTTC. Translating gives CASSQDGTALSKEYF.

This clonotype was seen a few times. The CDR3 bases are TGTGCCAGCAGACGACAGCTCATGAACACTGAAGCTTTCTTT. Protein sequence: CASRRQLMNTEAFF. The chain recombines TRBV28 with TRBJ1-1; tentatively, D is TRBD1 (5 bases). V was trimmed by 6 bases and J by 0 bases, leaving 11 bases between them. CDR1 is MDHEN and CDR2 is SYDVKM in the germline V gene. The CDR3 loop spans 14 amino acids.

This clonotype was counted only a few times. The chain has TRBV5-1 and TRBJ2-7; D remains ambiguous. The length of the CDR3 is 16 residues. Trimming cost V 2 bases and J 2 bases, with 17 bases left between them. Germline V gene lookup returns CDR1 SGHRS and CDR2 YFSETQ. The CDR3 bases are TGCGCCAGCAGCTTTTCCCGGCTCTCAGGCCCCTACGAGCAGTACTTC. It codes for CASSFSRLSGPYEQYF. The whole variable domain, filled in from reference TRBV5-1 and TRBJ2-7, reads KAGVTQTPRYLIKTRGQQVTLSCSPISGHRSVSWYQQTPGQGLQFLFEYFSETQRNKGNFPGRFSGRQFSNSRSEMNVSTLELGDSALYLCASSFSRLSGPYEQYFGPGTRLTVT.